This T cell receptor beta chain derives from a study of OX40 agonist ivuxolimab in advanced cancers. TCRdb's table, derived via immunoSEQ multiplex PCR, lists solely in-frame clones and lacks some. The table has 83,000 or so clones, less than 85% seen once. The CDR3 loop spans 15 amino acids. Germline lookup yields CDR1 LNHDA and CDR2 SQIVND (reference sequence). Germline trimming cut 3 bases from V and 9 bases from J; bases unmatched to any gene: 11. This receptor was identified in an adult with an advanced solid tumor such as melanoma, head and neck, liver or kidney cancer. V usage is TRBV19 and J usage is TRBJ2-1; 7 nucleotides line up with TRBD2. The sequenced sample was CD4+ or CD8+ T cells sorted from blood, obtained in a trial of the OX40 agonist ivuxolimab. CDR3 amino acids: CASSILAGAGGEQFF. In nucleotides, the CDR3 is TGTGCCAGTAGTATCCTGGCGGGAGCAGGCGGTGAGCAGTTCTTC.